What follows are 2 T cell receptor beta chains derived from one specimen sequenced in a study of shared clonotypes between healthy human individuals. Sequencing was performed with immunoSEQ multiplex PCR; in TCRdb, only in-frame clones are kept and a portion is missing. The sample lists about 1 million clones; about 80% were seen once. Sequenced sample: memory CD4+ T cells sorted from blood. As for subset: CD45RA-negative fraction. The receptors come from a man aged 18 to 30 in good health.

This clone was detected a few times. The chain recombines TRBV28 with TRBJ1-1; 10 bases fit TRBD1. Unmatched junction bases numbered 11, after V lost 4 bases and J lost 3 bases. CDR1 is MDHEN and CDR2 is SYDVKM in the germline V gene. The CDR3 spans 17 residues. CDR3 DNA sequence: TGTGCCAGCAGTTGGAACCTCCTAGGACAGGGGGACACTGAAGCTTTCTTT. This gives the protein CASSWNLLGQGDTEAFF.

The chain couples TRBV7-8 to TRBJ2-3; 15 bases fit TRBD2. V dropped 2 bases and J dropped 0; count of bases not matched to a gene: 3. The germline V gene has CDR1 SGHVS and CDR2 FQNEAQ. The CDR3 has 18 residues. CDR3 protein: CASSLRTSGGVSTDTQYF. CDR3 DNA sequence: TGTGCCAGCAGCTTAAGGACTAGCGGGGGGGTAAGCACAGATACGCAGTATTTT.